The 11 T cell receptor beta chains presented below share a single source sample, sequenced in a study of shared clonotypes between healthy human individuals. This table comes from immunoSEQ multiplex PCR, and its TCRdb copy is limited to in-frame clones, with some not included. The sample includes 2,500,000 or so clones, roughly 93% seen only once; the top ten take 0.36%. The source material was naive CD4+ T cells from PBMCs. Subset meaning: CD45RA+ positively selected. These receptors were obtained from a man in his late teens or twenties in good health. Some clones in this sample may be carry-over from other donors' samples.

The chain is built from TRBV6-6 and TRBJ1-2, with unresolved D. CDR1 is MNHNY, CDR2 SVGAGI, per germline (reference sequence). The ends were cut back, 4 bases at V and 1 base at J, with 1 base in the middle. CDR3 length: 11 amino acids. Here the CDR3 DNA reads TGTGCCAGCAGTTTTAACTATGGCTACACCTTC. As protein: CASSFNYGYTF.

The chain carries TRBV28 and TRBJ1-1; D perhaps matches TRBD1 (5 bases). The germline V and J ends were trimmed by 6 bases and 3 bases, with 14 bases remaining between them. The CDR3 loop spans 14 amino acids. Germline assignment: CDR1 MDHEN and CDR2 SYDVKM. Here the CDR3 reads CASSRAGDDTEAFF. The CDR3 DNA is TGTGCCAGCAGCCGCGCGGGGGACGACACTGAAGCTTTCTTT.

CDR3 sequence reads: CAWSVAGVSYEQYF. CDR3 DNA: TGTGCCTGGAGTGTAGCGGGGGTTTCCTACGAGCAGTACTTC. V and J are TRBV30 and TRBJ2-7, with 8 bases matching TRBD2. The ends lost 0 bases at V and 1 base at J; junction bases unmatched: 2. CDR3 size: 14 residues. Germline lookup yields CDR1 GTSNPN and CDR2 SVGIG (reference sequence).

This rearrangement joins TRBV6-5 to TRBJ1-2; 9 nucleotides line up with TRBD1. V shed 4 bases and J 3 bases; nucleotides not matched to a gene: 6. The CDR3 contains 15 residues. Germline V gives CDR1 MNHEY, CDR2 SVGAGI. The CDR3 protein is CASSFYRDRDYGYTF. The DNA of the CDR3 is TGTGCCAGCAGTTTTTACCGGGACAGGGACTATGGCTACACCTTC.

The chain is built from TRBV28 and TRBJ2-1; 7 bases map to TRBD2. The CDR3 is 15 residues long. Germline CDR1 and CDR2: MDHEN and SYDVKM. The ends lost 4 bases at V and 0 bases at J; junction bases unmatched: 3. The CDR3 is CASSWGGSSYNEQFF. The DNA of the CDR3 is TGTGCCAGCAGTTGGGGCGGGAGCTCCTACAATGAGCAGTTCTTC.

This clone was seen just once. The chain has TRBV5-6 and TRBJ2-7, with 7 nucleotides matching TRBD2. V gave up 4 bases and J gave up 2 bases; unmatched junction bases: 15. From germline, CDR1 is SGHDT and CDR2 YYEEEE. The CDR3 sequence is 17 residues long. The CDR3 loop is CASSQENSAGLTYEQYF. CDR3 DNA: TGTGCCAGCAGCCAGGAAAACTCAGCGGGGTTAACCTACGAGCAGTACTTC.

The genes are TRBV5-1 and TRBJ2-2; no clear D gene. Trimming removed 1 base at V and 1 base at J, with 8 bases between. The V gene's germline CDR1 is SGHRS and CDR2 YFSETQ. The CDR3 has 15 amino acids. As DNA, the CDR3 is TGCGCCAGCAGCTTGATCAAGGGGAACACCGGGGAGCTGTTTTTT. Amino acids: CASSLIKGNTGELFF.

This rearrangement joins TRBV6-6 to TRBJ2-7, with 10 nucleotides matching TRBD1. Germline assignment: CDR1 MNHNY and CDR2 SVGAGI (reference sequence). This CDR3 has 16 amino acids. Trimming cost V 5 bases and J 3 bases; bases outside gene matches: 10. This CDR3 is CASSPRDRGAFYEQYF. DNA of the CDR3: TGTGCCAGCAGTCCTAGGGACAGGGGAGCTTTCTACGAGCAGTACTTC.

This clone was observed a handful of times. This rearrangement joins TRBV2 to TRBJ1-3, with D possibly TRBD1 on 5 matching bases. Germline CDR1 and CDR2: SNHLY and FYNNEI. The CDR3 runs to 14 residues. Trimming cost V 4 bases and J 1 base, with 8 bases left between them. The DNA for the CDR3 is TGTGCCAGCAGTGGGACAACATCTGGAAACACCATATATTTT. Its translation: CASSGTTSGNTIYF.

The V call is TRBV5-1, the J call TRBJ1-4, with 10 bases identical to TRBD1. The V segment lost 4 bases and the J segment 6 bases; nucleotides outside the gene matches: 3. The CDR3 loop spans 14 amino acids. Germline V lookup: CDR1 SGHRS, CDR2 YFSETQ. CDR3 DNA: TGCGCCAGCAGCGGCGGGACAGGGGATGAAAAACTGTTTTTT. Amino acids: CASSGGTGDEKLFF.

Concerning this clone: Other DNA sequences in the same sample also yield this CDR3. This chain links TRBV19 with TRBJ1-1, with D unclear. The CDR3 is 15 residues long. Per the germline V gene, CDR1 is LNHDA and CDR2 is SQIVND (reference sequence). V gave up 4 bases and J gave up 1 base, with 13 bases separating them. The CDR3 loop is CASSTAGRPNTEAFF. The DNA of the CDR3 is TGTGCCAGTAGTACGGCGGGCAGGCCGAACACTGAAGCTTTCTTT.